A single sample gave rise to the 15 T cell receptor beta chains below, sequenced in a study of control samples from healthy donors and cancer patients. Assay: immunoSEQ multiplex PCR; the TCRdb copy retains only in-frame clones and omits some. Of 100,000 to 150,000 clones listed, about 90% are singletons. The material sequenced was blood. The receptors come from a man aged 60-69 years in good health.

The chain uses TRBV5-1 and TRBJ1-5, with D hard to call. The V end was cut by 0 bases, the J end by 7 bases, with 8 bases between. This CDR3 has 13 amino acids. Germline values: CDR1 SGHRS, CDR2 YFSETQ. CDR3 protein: CASSLAGGQPQHF. As DNA, the CDR3 is TGCGCCAGCAGCTTGGCCGGTGGACAGCCCCAGCATTTT.

The CDR3 here is CASSYSGGAQEQFF. The CDR3 DNA reads as TGCGCCAGCAGTTATAGCGGGGGGGCCCAGGAGCAGTTCTTC. The V gene is TRBV10-1, the J gene TRBJ2-1; 11 bases match TRBD2. The CDR3 sequence is 14 residues long. Germline assignment: CDR1 WNHNN and CDR2 SYGVQD (reference sequence). Trimming at V came to 5 bases and at J to 10 bases, leaving 7 bases not matched to a gene.

The chain has TRBV18 and TRBJ2-7; TRBD1 aligns across 8 bases. Per the germline V gene, CDR1 is KGHSH and CDR2 is LQKENI. The junction had 7 bases not matched to a gene; V was cut back by 3 bases and J by 3 bases. The CDR3 runs to 15 residues. The CDR3 nucleotides are TGTGCCAGCTCACCGAGGCAGGGGGCCTACTACGAGCAGTACTTC. Protein sequence: CASSPRQGAYYEQYF.

This rearrangement joins TRBV6-2 or TRBV6-3 to TRBJ2-2; D not resolved. V lost 1 base to trimming and J lost 7 bases, with 13 bases between them. CDR3 size: 15 residues. Germline V gene lookup returns CDR1 MNHEY and CDR2 SVGEGT. This CDR3 is CASSYLALARGELFF. The DNA of the CDR3 is TGTGCCAGCAGTTACTTGGCTCTGGCGCGCGGGGAGCTGTTTTTT.

J is TRBJ1-5 and V is TRBV7-2, with 9 bases lining up with TRBD1. The CDR3 length is 16 residues. With 5 bases clipped from V and 3 bases from J, the junction kept 8 bases outside the gene matches. Germline V CDR1 and CDR2: SGHTA, FQGNSA. The CDR3 loop is CASSPWTGVDNQPQHF. In DNA form, the CDR3 reads TGTGCCAGCAGCCCCTGGACAGGGGTCGACAATCAGCCCCAGCATTTT.

This chain uses TRBV6-1 with TRBJ1-6, with D possibly TRBD1 on 5 matching bases. In germline, CDR1 is MNHNS, CDR2 SASEGT. This CDR3 contains 14 residues. Trimming removed 1 base at V and 10 bases at J, with 11 bases between. The CDR3 here is CASSEERQYSPLHF. DNA of the CDR3: TGTGCCAGCAGTGAAGAAAGACAGTACTCACCCCTCCACTTT.

The genes are TRBV30 and TRBJ1-1; no reliable D call. The V gene lost 2 bases and the J gene lost 1 base, with 8 bases spanning the gap. The CDR3 totals 13 residues. Germline V CDR1 and CDR2: GTSNPN, SVGIG (reference sequence). CDR3 DNA sequence: TGTGCCTGGAGTCGGTCGGAGAACACTGAAGCTTTCTTT. Protein sequence: CAWSRSENTEAFF.

This chain uses TRBV11-1 with TRBJ2-2; the D is unclear. The CDR3 has 14 amino acids. Trimming shortened V by 2 bases and J by 5 bases, and 9 bases separated the two germline ends. Germline V lookup: CDR1 SGHAT, CDR2 FQDESV (reference sequence). As DNA, the CDR3 is TGTGCCAGCAGCTTACATGGGATAACCGGGGAGCTGTTTTTT. Translating it yields CASSLHGITGELFF.

In its sample, this clone was seen once. This chain joins TRBV15 and TRBJ1-1; D not certain. Trimming left V 0 bases short and J 4 bases short, with 15 bases between. This CDR3 spans 16 amino acids. Germline V gives CDR1 LNHNV, CDR2 YYDKDF (reference sequence). The CDR3 loop reads CATSRDSTWAGTEAFF. Written as DNA, the CDR3 is TGTGCCACCAGCAGAGATAGCACGTGGGCCGGCACTGAAGCTTTCTTT.

The genes are TRBV24-1 and TRBJ2-3, with D tentatively TRBD1 (6 bases). The V gene lost 3 bases and the J gene lost 2 bases, with 23 bases spanning the gap. The CDR3 sequence is 19 residues long. Germline V CDR1 and CDR2: KGHDR, SFDVKD. The CDR3, as DNA: TGTGCCACCAGTGATGCAGGGGTCCCCCTCATCAACCCCACAGATACGCAGTATTTT. It is translated as CATSDAGVPLINPTDTQYF.

The V call is TRBV6-5, the J call TRBJ2-7; perhaps TRBD1 as D (6 bases). Germline CDR1 is MNHEY and CDR2 is SVGAGI. The germline V and J ends were trimmed by 2 bases and 4 bases, with 15 bases remaining between them. CDR3 length: 15 residues. CDR3 sequence reads: CASSYQTAGEYEQYF. The DNA for the CDR3 is TGTGCCAGCAGTTACCAGACAGCAGGGGAATACGAGCAGTACTTC.

The chain uses TRBV9 and TRBJ2-7; TRBD2 might be the D (6 bases). Germline V gene sequence: CDR1 SGDLS, CDR2 YYNGEE. The ends were cut back, 2 bases at V and 6 bases at J, with 12 bases in the middle. This CDR3 is built from 13 residues. The DNA for the CDR3 is TGTGCCAGCAGCGTGGCGGTGGGGGGCGAGCAGTACTTC. Amino acids: CASSVAVGGEQYF.

This chain links TRBV7-2 with TRBJ2-1; TRBD2 agrees at 12 bases. Trimming cost V 3 bases and J 7 bases; bases outside gene matches: 4. There are 15 residues in the CDR3. CDR1 is SGHTA and CDR2 is FQGNSA in the germline V gene. The CDR3 loop reads CASSFLAGGLNEQFF. CDR3 coding DNA: TGTGCCAGCAGCTTTCTAGCGGGGGGGCTGAATGAGCAGTTCTTC.

This sequence joins TRBV4-1 and TRBJ2-6; D might be TRBD1 or TRBD2, each matching 5 bases. Germline V gene sequence: CDR1 MGHRA, CDR2 YSYEKL. Trimming took 1 base from V and 4 from J, leaving 17 bases between them. CDR3 length equals 18 residues. The DNA of the CDR3 is TGCGCCAGCAGCCAAGGGTTACCCAGAGGGGCCGGGGCCAACGTCCTGACTTTC. This gives the protein CASSQGLPRGAGANVLTF.

This clone was counted a single time. The V and J genes are TRBV5-6 and TRBJ1-3; D may be TRBD1 (6 bases). The germline V gene has CDR1 SGHDT and CDR2 YYEEEE. This CDR3 is built from 16 residues. Trimming stripped 1 base from V and 2 bases from J, with 13 bases between. The CDR3 coding sequence is TGTGCCAGCAGCTTGAAGGGGGGGAACGCTGGAAACACCATATATTTT. This translates into CASSLKGGNAGNTIYF.